These 5 T cell receptor beta chains were all obtained from the same sample, sequenced in a study of T cell changes during pregnancy in multiple sclerosis. The protocol was immunoSEQ multiplex PCR, while the TCRdb copy is restricted to in-frame clones and leaves out a portion. This table holds about 68,000 clones, 90% found once. The source was peripheral blood, collected in the third trimester of pregnancy. These receptors were taken from a female donor with multiple sclerosis, enrolled in a pregnancy study.

The rearrangement links TRBV10-3 to TRBJ2-1; 8 bases map to TRBD1. The CDR3 runs 13 residues. Germline CDR1 ENHRY, CDR2 SYGVKD. J lost 3 bases, V lost 9 bases, and 4 bases had no gene match. The CDR3 DNA reads TGTGCCATTGGACAGGGTGGCTACAATGAGCAGTTCTTC. Translating gives CAIGQGGYNEQFF.

The chain combines TRBV7-9 with TRBJ1-2; 7 nucleotides agree with TRBD1. The CDR3 loop spans 13 amino acids. Trimming removed 3 bases from V and 8 bases from J; junction bases left unmatched: 6. The V gene's germline CDR1 is SEHNR and CDR2 FQNEAQ (reference sequence). The CDR3 loop is CASSLAGGGGYTF. DNA of the CDR3: TGTGCCAGCAGCTTGGCAGGGGGAGGAGGCTACACCTTC.

J is TRBJ2-5 and V is TRBV9; D is unclear. V lost 0 bases, J lost 2 bases, and 8 bases lay in between. The CDR3 has 14 residues. The V gene's germline CDR1 is SGDLS and CDR2 YYNGEE. The CDR3 DNA reads as TGTGCCAGCAGCGTAGCTGGCAGTCAAGAGACCCAGTACTTC. Encoded protein: CASSVAGSQETQYF.

The chain has TRBV7-6 and TRBJ2-1, with 11 positions matching TRBD2. Germline lookup yields CDR1 SGHVS and CDR2 FNYEAQ. V shed 0 bases, J shed 6 bases, and the junction held 10 bases outside the gene matches. CDR3 length: 18 residues. DNA of the CDR3: TGTGCCAGCAGCTTAGCGTTATTAGGTAGCGGGAGGGTCAATGAGCAGTTCTTC. Translated: CASSLALLGSGRVNEQFF.

The chain employs TRBV4-2 and TRBJ1-3; no clear D. Germline CDR1 is LGHNA and CDR2 is YNFKEQ. V was trimmed by 0 bases and J by 0 bases, leaving 9 bases between them. The CDR3 covers 16 residues. The CDR3 loop reads CASSQELSGSGNTIYF. The CDR3, as DNA: TGTGCCAGCAGCCAAGAACTATCCGGCTCTGGAAACACCATATATTTT.